This note documents a single T cell receptor beta chain sequence. The antigen is undetermined. CDR1 and CDR2 (germline): MRHNA, SNTAGT. Trimming removed 3 bases from V and 0 bases from J; junction bases left unmatched: 6. The CDR3 covers 17 residues. The data were obtained in a study of Ad26.COV2.S vaccination and SARS-CoV-2 variants. Study details: Into the muscle, Ad26.COV2.S was dosed once or twice, 56 days apart. Notes on the study in general: Comparable non-spike TCR breadth was observed in vaccine and placebo recipients.

Sample treatment: around 19 received Ad26.COV2.S at low or high dose, single or two shots; roughly five received placebo; per-sample allocation not given. Sampling happened 63 days after the first vaccine or placebo injection. Vaccine was an Ad26 vector expressing Wuhan-strain SARS-CoV-2 spike. The data were produced by immunoSEQ multiplex PCR, yet TCRdb's version contains in-frame clones alone and is incomplete. This sample carries about 420,000 clones, roughly 90% of them seen once, and the ten largest clones take less than 4%. Source: peripheral blood, taken in a trial of Ad26.COV2.S vaccine versus placebo. The chain combines TRBV6-4 with TRBJ2-1, with TRBD2 matching over 9 bases. The receptor's source is a person aged 18 to 59 who received the Ad26.COV2.S COVID-19 vaccine or a placebo. For the CDR3, the DNA is TGTGCCAGCAGTGAGACTCGGCGGGGGGGCTCCTACAATGAGCAGTTCTTC. This gives the protein CASSETRRGGSYNEQFF.